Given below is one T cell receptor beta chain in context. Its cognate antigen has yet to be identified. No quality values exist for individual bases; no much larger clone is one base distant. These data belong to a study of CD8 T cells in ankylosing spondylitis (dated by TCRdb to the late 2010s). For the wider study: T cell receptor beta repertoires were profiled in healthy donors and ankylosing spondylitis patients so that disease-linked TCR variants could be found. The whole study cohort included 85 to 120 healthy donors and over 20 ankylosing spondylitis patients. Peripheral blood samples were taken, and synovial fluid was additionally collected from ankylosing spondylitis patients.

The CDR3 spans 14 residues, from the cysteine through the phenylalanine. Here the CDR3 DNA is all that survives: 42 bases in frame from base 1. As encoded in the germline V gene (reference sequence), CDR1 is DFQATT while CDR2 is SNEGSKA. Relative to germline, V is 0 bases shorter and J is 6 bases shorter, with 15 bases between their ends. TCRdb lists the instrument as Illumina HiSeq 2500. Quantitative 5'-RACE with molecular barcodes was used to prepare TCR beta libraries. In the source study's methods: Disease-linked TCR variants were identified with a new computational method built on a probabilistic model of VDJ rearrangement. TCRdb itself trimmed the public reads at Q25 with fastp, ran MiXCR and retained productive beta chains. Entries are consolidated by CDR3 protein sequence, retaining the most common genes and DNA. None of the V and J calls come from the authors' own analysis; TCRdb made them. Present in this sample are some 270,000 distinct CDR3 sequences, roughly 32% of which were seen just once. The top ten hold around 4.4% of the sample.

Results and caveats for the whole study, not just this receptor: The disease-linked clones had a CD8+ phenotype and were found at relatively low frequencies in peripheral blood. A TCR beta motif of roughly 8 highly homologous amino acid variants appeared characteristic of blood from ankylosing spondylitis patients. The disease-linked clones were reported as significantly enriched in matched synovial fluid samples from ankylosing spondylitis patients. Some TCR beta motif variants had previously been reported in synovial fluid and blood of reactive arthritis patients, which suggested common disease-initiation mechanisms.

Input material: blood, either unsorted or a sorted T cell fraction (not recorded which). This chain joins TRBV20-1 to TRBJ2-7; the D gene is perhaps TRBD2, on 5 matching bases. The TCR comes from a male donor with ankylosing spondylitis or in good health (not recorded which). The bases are TGCAGTGCTAGAGATCATTGGAGAGGGCGCGAGCAGTACTTC. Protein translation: CSARDHWRGREQYF.